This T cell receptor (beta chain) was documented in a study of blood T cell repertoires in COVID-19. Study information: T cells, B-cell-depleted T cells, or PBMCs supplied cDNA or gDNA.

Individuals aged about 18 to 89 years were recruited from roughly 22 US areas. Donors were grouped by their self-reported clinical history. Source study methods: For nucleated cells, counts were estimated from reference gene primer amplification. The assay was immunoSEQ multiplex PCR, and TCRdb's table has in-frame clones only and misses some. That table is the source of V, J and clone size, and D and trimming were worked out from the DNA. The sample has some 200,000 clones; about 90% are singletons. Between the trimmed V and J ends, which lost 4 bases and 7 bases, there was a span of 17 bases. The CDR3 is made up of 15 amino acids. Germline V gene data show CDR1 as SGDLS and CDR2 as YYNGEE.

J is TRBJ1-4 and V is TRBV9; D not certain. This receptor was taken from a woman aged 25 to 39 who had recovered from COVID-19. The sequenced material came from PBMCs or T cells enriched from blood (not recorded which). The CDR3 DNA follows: TGTGCCAGCAGCCCCCGCTCGAGAAGTGGTGAAAAACTGTTTTTT. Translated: CASSPRSRSGEKLFF.